The 20 T cell receptor beta chains presented below share a single source sample, sequenced in a study of blood T cell repertoires in COVID-19. The table came from immunoSEQ multiplex PCR; TCRdb's copy has only in-frame clones and leaves some out. The table lists roughly 120,000 clones, around 80% of them singletons, with roughly 8.2% in the top ten. What was sequenced was peripheral blood. The receptors come from a woman aged 80 or older with active or convalescent COVID-19.

The gene calls are TRBV28 and TRBJ1-2; D might be TRBD1 (6 bases). The CDR3 totals 13 residues. From germline, CDR1 is MDHEN and CDR2 SYDVKM. Trimming stripped 11 bases from V and 5 bases from J, with 18 bases between. The CDR3: CASGTRSLYGYTF. In DNA form, the CDR3 reads TGTGCCTCCGGGACAAGGTCCTTGTATGGCTACACCTTC.

V is TRBV6-2 or TRBV6-3 and J is TRBJ2-1, with 7 bases identical to TRBD2. V lost 2 bases to trimming and J lost 1 base; unmatched junction nucleotides: 2. CDR3 length: 15 residues. CDR1 and CDR2 (germline): MNHEY, SVGEGT. Here the CDR3 reads CASSYPGGSYNEQFF. The DNA of the CDR3 is TGTGCCAGCAGTTACCCGGGAGGTTCCTACAATGAGCAGTTCTTC.

The sample holds one count of this clone. This chain connects TRBV9 to TRBJ2-5; D perhaps matches TRBD1 (6 bases). Germline CDR1 SGDLS, CDR2 YYNGEE. The CDR3 extends over 14 amino acids. V gave up 3 bases and J gave up 2 bases, with 11 bases separating them. The CDR3 region has the DNA TGTGCCAGCAGCGCGGGACACACACAAGAGACCCAGTACTTC. The encoded protein is CASSAGHTQETQYF.

The chain has TRBV4-1 and TRBJ2-5; 7 bases match TRBD2. V lost 10 bases, J lost 0 bases, and 8 bases stayed unmatched. Germline values: CDR1 MGHRA, CDR2 YSYEKL. The CDR3 loop spans 14 amino acids. The CDR3 coding sequence is TGCGCCACCGCGAAAACTAGCGACCAAGAGACCCAGTACTTC. Its protein product is CATAKTSDQETQYF.

The chain has TRBV5-4 and TRBJ1-1, with D possibly matching TRBD1 (6 bases). With 4 bases removed from V and 4 bases from J, the gap between germline ends came to 17 bases. There are 15 residues in the CDR3. CDR1 and CDR2 (germline): SGHNT, YYREEE (reference sequence). The CDR3 reads CASSRSQGSSTEAFF. CDR3 DNA: TGTGCCAGCAGCCGCTCACAGGGTAGTAGCACTGAAGCTTTCTTT.

The chain has TRBV27 and TRBJ2-1, with TRBD1 identical over 9 bases. The V segment lost 3 bases and the J segment 6 bases; nucleotides outside the gene matches: 9. Germline values: CDR1 MNHEY, CDR2 SMNVEV (reference sequence). This CDR3 region has 16 residues. In DNA form, the CDR3 reads TGTGCCAGCAGTTTGATCCCGGGACAGGGCTCCAATGAGCAGTTCTTC. As protein: CASSLIPGQGSNEQFF.

The chain is built from TRBV7-8 and TRBJ2-1; 11 nucleotides line up with TRBD2. With 5 bases clipped from V and 5 bases from J, the junction kept 8 bases outside the gene matches. Germline V gives CDR1 SGHVS, CDR2 FQNEAQ. The CDR3 sequence is 16 residues long. This CDR3 reads CASSGGLAVVNNEQFF. The CDR3 DNA reads as TGTGCCAGCAGCGGGGGACTAGCGGTCGTTAACAATGAGCAGTTCTTC.

The chain recombines TRBV28 with TRBJ2-5, with D tentatively TRBD2 (6 bases). CDR1 and CDR2 from the germline V gene are MDHEN and SYDVKM. The CDR3 consists of 13 residues. The V end lost 7 bases, the J end lost 4 bases, and 13 bases lay between the germline ends. CDR3 residues: CASNARERETQYF. CDR3 sequence (DNA): TGTGCCAGCAATGCCCGGGAGAGAGAGACCCAGTACTTC. The full variable domain, completed using reference TRBV28 and TRBJ2-5, is DVKVTQSSRYLVKRTGEKVFLECVQDMDHENMFWYRQDPGLGLRLIYFSYDVKMKEKGDIPEGYSVSREKKERFSLILESASTNQTSMYLCASNARERETQYFGPGTRLLVL.

The gene calls are TRBV7-3 and TRBJ2-1; weak D call: TRBD2 (5 bases). From germline, CDR1 is SGHTA and CDR2 FQGTGA. Trimming cost V 0 bases and J 5 bases, with 5 bases left between them. CDR3 length: 13 amino acids. CDR3 sequence reads: CASSLTSDNEQFF. The CDR3, as DNA: TGTGCCAGCAGCTTAACTAGCGACAATGAGCAGTTCTTC.

V is TRBV5-8 and J is TRBJ2-7; possibly TRBD2 for D (5 bases). This CDR3 has 15 residues. Looked up from germline, CDR1 is SGHTS and CDR2 is YDEGEE. The ends were cut back, 0 bases at V and 6 bases at J, with 16 bases in the middle. As DNA, the CDR3 is TGTGCCAGCAGCTTGGGGCGGCGGCTAGCTCTCGAGCAGTACTTC. Protein product: CASSLGRRLALEQYF.

J is TRBJ1-1 and V is TRBV28; no reliable D call. The CDR3 has 18 amino acids. Trimming took 2 bases from V and 7 from J, leaving 26 bases between them. The germline gives CDR1 MDHEN, CDR2 SYDVKM. The CDR3 sequence is CASSLGGVLNTKPFEAFF. DNA for the CDR3: TGTGCCAGCAGTTTAGGAGGAGTATTGAACACGAAGCCCTTTGAAGCTTTCTTT. Combining the CDR3 with reference TRBV28 and TRBJ1-1 gives the whole variable domain DVKVTQSSRYLVKRTGEKVFLECVQDMDHENMFWYRQDPGLGLRLIYFSYDVKMKEKGDIPEGYSVSREKKERFSLILESASTNQTSMYLCASSLGGVLNTKPFEAFFGQGTRLTVV.

This chain connects TRBV6-2 or TRBV6-3 to TRBJ2-7, with 9 bases fitting TRBD2. The germline V gene encodes CDR1 MNHEY and CDR2 SVGEGT. CDR3 length: 16 amino acids. V lost 0 bases and J lost 5; bases outside the gene matches: 8. The CDR3: CASSYSSSGRMDEQYF. The CDR3 DNA reads TGTGCCAGCAGTTACTCGAGTAGCGGGAGAATGGACGAGCAGTACTTC.

The V and J genes are TRBV11-2 and TRBJ2-5; 8 nucleotides agree with TRBD2. The germline gives CDR1 SGHAT, CDR2 FQNNGV. The CDR3 is 14 residues long. With 8 bases clipped from V and 2 bases from J, the junction kept 7 bases outside the gene matches. CDR3 loop: CASGREGLQETQYF. For the CDR3, the DNA is TGTGCCAGCGGACGGGAGGGCCTACAAGAGACCCAGTACTTC.

This chain connects TRBV7-2 to TRBJ2-7; 8 bases agree with TRBD2. The CDR3 is 14 amino acids. V lost 5 bases and J lost 7; bases outside the gene matches: 10. Per germline, CDR1 SGHTA and CDR2 FQGNSA. The DNA for the CDR3 is TGTGCCAGCAGCGAAGTAGCGGGGACTGGGGAGCAGTACTTC. Amino acids: CASSEVAGTGEQYF.

V is TRBV18 and J is TRBJ2-1; D may be TRBD2 (6 bases). The CDR3 sequence is 16 residues long. From germline, CDR1 is KGHSH and CDR2 LQKENI. The V end lost 4 bases, the J end lost 0 bases, and 13 bases lay between the germline ends. The CDR3 coding sequence is TGTGCCAGCTCACTCCGTAGCGGTAGCTCCTACAATGAGCAGTTCTTC. This translates into CASSLRSGSSYNEQFF.

The rearrangement uses TRBV6-5 and TRBJ1-2, with 7 bases that match TRBD1. The ends lost 8 bases at V and 4 bases at J; junction bases unmatched: 13. CDR1 MNHEY and CDR2 SVGAGI come from the germline V gene. This CDR3 is built from 15 residues. In DNA, the CDR3 is TGTGCCAGCTCCCGCCCGACAGGGCAGGGCTATGGCTACACCTTC. This sequence encodes CASSRPTGQGYGYTF.

The chain combines TRBV9 with TRBJ2-1, with 8 nucleotides matching TRBD1. The CDR3 runs 16 residues. Germline-derived CDR1 and CDR2 are SGDLS and YYNGEE. V gave up 4 bases and J gave up 7 bases; unmatched junction bases: 13. This CDR3 reads CASSLTRTGIGNEQFF. The CDR3 region has the DNA TGTGCCAGCAGCCTAACCAGGACAGGGATAGGGAATGAGCAGTTCTTC.

The chain links TRBV6-5 to TRBJ1-2; 8 bases line up with TRBD1. CDR1 and CDR2 (germline): MNHEY, SVGAGI. After removal of 8 bases from V and 7 bases from J, the junction contained 9 bases not matched to a gene. The CDR3 sequence is 13 residues long. The CDR3 protein is CASHQDRAGGYTF. The CDR3 region has the DNA TGTGCCAGCCACCAGGACAGGGCGGGTGGCTACACCTTC.

As for this clone: Germline and junction disagree at one end, which may indicate a read error. V is TRBV19 and J is TRBJ2-1, with D unclear. The CDR3 sequence is 12 residues long. Germline V lookup: CDR1 LNHDA, CDR2 SQIVND (reference sequence). CDR3 in amino acids: CASSIADSRQLF. The CDR3 bases are TGTGCCAGTAGTATAGCAGACTCCCGCCAGCTCTTC.

This sequence joins TRBV12-3 or TRBV12-4 and TRBJ2-1; possibly TRBD2 for D (5 bases). Trimming stripped 3 bases from V and 7 bases from J, with 10 bases between. The CDR3 runs 13 residues. CDR3 in DNA: TGTGCCAGCAGTTTTGACGGACTGAATGAGCAGTTCTTC. It specifies CASSFDGLNEQFF.